This TCR beta chain was observed in a study of CD8 T cells in Susac syndrome. As for the study in general: There were five or six sequenced Susac syndrome patients with active disease and about 8 in remission.

CDR1 and CDR2 (germline): DFQATT, SNEGSKA (reference sequence). V lost 6 bases to trimming and J lost 0 bases, with 8 bases between them. This CDR3 spans 12 amino acids. With random hexamers, reverse transcription was performed on roughly 0.45 to 1 ug of RNA. TCRdb ran MiXCR on the immunoSEQ multiplex PCR reads and lists one entry per CDR3 protein. The table lists 56,000 or so distinct CDR3 sequences, approximately 95% of them singletons. The sample was CD8+ T cells from PBMCs. The receptor was derived from a human donor with Susac syndrome. The chain carries TRBV20-1 and TRBJ1-2; D unresolved. The CDR3, as DNA: TGCAGTGCCCAGGAATCTAACTATGGCTACACCTTC. This gives the protein CSAQESNYGYTF.